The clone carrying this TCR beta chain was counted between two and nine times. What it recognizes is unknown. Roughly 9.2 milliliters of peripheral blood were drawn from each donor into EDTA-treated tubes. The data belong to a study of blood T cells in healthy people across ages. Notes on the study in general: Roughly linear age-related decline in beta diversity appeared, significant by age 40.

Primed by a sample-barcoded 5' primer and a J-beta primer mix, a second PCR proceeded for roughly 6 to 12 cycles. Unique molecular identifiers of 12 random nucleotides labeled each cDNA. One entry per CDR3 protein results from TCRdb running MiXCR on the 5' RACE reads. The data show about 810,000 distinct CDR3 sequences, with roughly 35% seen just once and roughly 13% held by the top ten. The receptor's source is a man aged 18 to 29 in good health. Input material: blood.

CDR3 nucleotides: TGTGCCAGCCGCCGTCGTGGGCAGGCCTTGCGGACTGAAGCTTTCTTT. It codes for CASRRRGQALRTEAFF. The chain is built from TRBV4-2 and TRBJ1-1; the D is unclear. Trimming cost V 8 bases and J 5 bases, with 24 bases left between them. CDR1 LGHNA and CDR2 YNFKEQ come from the germline V gene. The CDR3 sequence is 16 residues long.